A single sample is the source of the 26 T cell receptor beta chains below, sequenced in a study of vaccination effects on CD4 cells after COVID-19. Prior to sequencing, the ViraFEST assay stimulated PBMC with viral peptide pools, which expanded the antigen-specific CD4+ T cells. CD4+ T cell isolation took place after approximately 11 days of culture. None of these healthy vaccinees had been infected with SARS-CoV-2 before vaccination. Antigens of these TCRs are unknown. Here immunoSEQ multiplex PCR was the method, and the copy in TCRdb shows in-frame clones only, minus some. The sample lists roughly 63,000 clones; 75% to 90% were seen once. The source was CD4+ T cells from PBMCs cultured with SARS-CoV-2 spike peptides, collected before COVID-19 vaccination. The origin of the receptors is a human donor who received a COVID-19 vaccine.

CDR3 nucleotide sequence: TGTGCCAGCAGCTTGACAGGGACCACTGAAGCTTTCTTT. It yields the protein CASSLTGTTEAFF. The rearrangement links TRBV7-3 to TRBJ1-1; TRBD1 agrees at 7 bases. Trimming at V came to 3 bases and at J to 4 bases, leaving 2 bases not matched to a gene. This CDR3 comprises 13 residues. Germline V lookup: CDR1 SGHTA, CDR2 FQGTGA.

The rearrangement uses TRBV19 and TRBJ1-4; TRBD1 might be the D (5 bases). V was clipped by 3 bases and J by 5 bases, with 13 bases between them. Germline CDR1 and CDR2: LNHDA and SQIVND (reference sequence). The CDR3 covers 15 residues. CDR3: CASSILAGGNEKLFF. The CDR3 nucleotides are TGTGCCAGTAGTATCTTGGCGGGGGGAAATGAAAAACTGTTTTTT.

The rearrangement joins TRBV28 to TRBJ2-5; tentatively, D is TRBD1 (6 bases). The CDR3 length is 14 residues. V was cut by 6 bases and J by 2 bases, with 13 bases left in between. Germline V CDR1 and CDR2: MDHEN, SYDVKM. CDR3 nucleotide sequence: TGTGCCAGCAGATCAGGACAGCTTCAAGAGACCCAGTACTTC. Its translation is CASRSGQLQETQYF. The variable domain in full, with the rest retrieved from reference TRBV28 and TRBJ2-5, is DVKVTQSSRYLVKRTGEKVFLECVQDMDHENMFWYRQDPGLGLRLIYFSYDVKMKEKGDIPEGYSVSREKKERFSLILESASTNQTSMYLCASRSGQLQETQYFGPGTRLLVL.

J is TRBJ1-4 and V is TRBV9; D ambiguous. The CDR3 runs 14 residues. The V and J ends lost 3 bases and 4 bases respectively, with 10 bases between them. Germline V gene sequence: CDR1 SGDLS, CDR2 YYNGEE. The CDR3 DNA reads TGTGCCAGCAGCGCTTTCGGCAGTAATGAAAAACTGTTTTTT. It specifies CASSAFGSNEKLFF.

This chain links TRBV9 with TRBJ2-3; D not certain. This CDR3 region has 14 residues. The V gene lost 2 bases and the J gene lost 6 bases, with 13 bases spanning the gap. Per germline, CDR1 SGDLS and CDR2 YYNGEE. CDR3 coding DNA: TGTGCCAGCAGCGTTCAGATAGAAGCGGATACGCAGTATTTT. Translation: CASSVQIEADTQYF.

This chain uses TRBV21-1 with TRBJ1-5. TRBV21-1 is an annotated pseudogene. This CDR3 is built from 17 residues. This chain's CDR3 is CASSNRDGTSGNQPQHF. In DNA, the CDR3 is TGTGCCAGCAGCAATCGGGACGGCACGTCGGGGAATCAGCCCCAGCATTTT.

The rearrangement links TRBV10-1 to TRBJ2-7, with 7 bases fitting TRBD2. With V trimmed by 7 bases and J by 3 bases, 15 bases remained unmatched. The CDR3 has 16 residues. CDR1 WNHNN and CDR2 SYGVQD come from the germline V gene (reference sequence). DNA of the CDR3: TGCGCCAGCAAATTCCCTGGCGGGAGAGGAGTCTACGAGCAGTACGTC. Translating gives CASKFPGGRGVYEQYV.

In nucleotides, the CDR3 is TGCGCCAGCAGCTATCTGACACGGCCAGGTGATACGCAGTATTTT. Protein: CASSYLTRPGDTQYF. The gene calls are TRBV4-1 and TRBJ2-3; no clear D gene. The CDR3 spans 15 residues. Trimming removed 5 bases from V and 6 bases from J, with 18 bases in between. Germline V gene sequence: CDR1 MGHRA, CDR2 YSYEKL.

This CDR3 reads CASSITGLNQPQHF. CDR3 nucleotide sequence: TGTGCCAGTAGTATAACAGGTCTCAATCAGCCCCAGCATTTT. The V call is TRBV19, the J call TRBJ1-5; the D gene is possibly TRBD1 (5 bases). V was pared by 2 bases and J by 3 bases, with 8 bases between. Germline V gene data show CDR1 as LNHDA and CDR2 as SQIVND (reference sequence). This CDR3 contains 14 residues.

V and J are TRBV5-6 and TRBJ2-3, with 10 bases aligning to TRBD2. The CDR3 loop spans 17 amino acids. Losses at the gene ends were 2 bases for V and 7 bases for J; bases not matched to a gene: 13. Germline V gene lookup returns CDR1 SGHDT and CDR2 YYEEEE. CDR3 bases: TGTGCCAGCAGCTTAGGCCTAGCGGGGGTACAATCGAATACGCAGTATTTT. Protein sequence: CASSLGLAGVQSNTQYF.

The gene calls are TRBV11-2 and TRBJ1-3; 7 positions match TRBD1. The CDR3 is 17 residues long. V lost 1 base to trimming and J lost 3 bases; unmatched junction nucleotides: 9. Per germline, CDR1 SGHAT and CDR2 FQNNGV. DNA of the CDR3: TGTGCCAGCAGCTTAGCCCCCGACAGGGCGGATGGAAACACCATATATTTT. Translation gives CASSLAPDRADGNTIYF.

The V gene is TRBV7-9, the J gene TRBJ1-2; unclear D gene. The CDR3 runs to 13 residues. Trimming shortened V by 1 base and J by 4 bases, and 7 bases separated the two germline ends. Germline V gives CDR1 SEHNR, CDR2 FQNEAQ (reference sequence). CDR3 coding DNA: TGTGCCAGCAGCTTAGGAGGACGCTATGGCTACACCTTC. It yields the protein CASSLGGRYGYTF.

This sequence joins TRBV2 and TRBJ2-3, with 8 bases identical to TRBD1. The V gene's germline CDR1 is SNHLY and CDR2 FYNNEI. The trim removed 4 bases at V and 5 bases at J, leaving 8 bases unmatched. This CDR3 region has 15 residues. DNA of the CDR3: TGTGCCAGCAGTGCACTGACACAGGGGGGAGATACGCAGTATTTT. This sequence encodes CASSALTQGGDTQYF.

This clone occurred a few times. As DNA, the CDR3 is TGCGCCAGCAGCCCAACACAGGGGAAACTGTTTTTT. Translating it yields CASSPTQGKLFF. The rearrangement links TRBV4-1 to TRBJ1-4; TRBD1 matches 7 bases. With 4 bases clipped from V and 11 bases from J, the junction kept 4 bases outside the gene matches. Germline V CDR1 and CDR2: MGHRA, YSYEKL. The CDR3 sequence is 12 residues long.

The chain employs TRBV18 and TRBJ1-2; D unclear. The CDR3 has 13 residues. The germline V and J ends were trimmed by 2 bases and 6 bases, with 10 bases remaining between them. CDR1 is KGHSH and CDR2 is LQKENI in the germline V gene. CDR3 nucleotide sequence: TGTGCCAGCTCACCAGGCCAGAGGGATGGCTACACCTTC. This encodes CASSPGQRDGYTF.

This clone was found a few times. This chain joins TRBV4-3 and TRBJ1-4; D not certain. The CDR3 has 17 amino acids. Trimming pared 0 bases from V and 0 bases from J, leaving 11 bases between. CDR1 and CDR2 from the germline V gene are LGHNA and YSLEER. The CDR3 sequence: CASSQEGRGATNEKLFF. The CDR3 DNA sequence: TGCGCCAGCAGCCAAGAAGGTCGAGGCGCAACTAATGAAAAACTGTTTTTT.

CDR3 sequence reads: CASSLRTINQETQYF. In DNA form, the CDR3 reads TGCGCCAGCAGCTTAAGGACTATCAACCAAGAGACCCAGTACTTC. V gene TRBV5-1 combines with J gene TRBJ2-5; TRBD2 might be the D (6 bases). CDR1 SGHRS and CDR2 YFSETQ come from the germline V gene. The CDR3 is 15 residues long. The V and J ends lost 2 bases and 0 bases respectively, with 11 bases between them.

The chain is built from TRBV5-1 and TRBJ2-1, with 7 bases lining up with TRBD2. There are 15 residues in the CDR3. Germline loops: CDR1 SGHRS, CDR2 YFSETQ. V shed 0 bases and J 2 bases; nucleotides not matched to a gene: 2. In DNA form, the CDR3 reads TGCGCCAGCAGCTTGGCTCTAGCGGCCTACAATGAGCAGTTCTTC. This gives the protein CASSLALAAYNEQFF.

The rearrangement joins TRBV7-9 to TRBJ1-2; D might be TRBD1 (5 bases). Germline CDR1 and CDR2: SEHNR and FQNEAQ (reference sequence). V gave up 4 bases and J gave up 3 bases, with 12 bases separating them. CDR3 length: 14 residues. The CDR3 coding sequence is TGTGCCAGCAGCTCGGACAAACCCTACTATGGCTACACCTTC. The encoded protein is CASSSDKPYYGYTF.

The sample holds a few counts of this clone. The J gene is TRBJ2-7, the V gene TRBV10-3; 8 bases fit TRBD1. V lost 4 bases, J lost 5 bases, and 4 bases stayed unmatched. Per germline, CDR1 ENHRY and CDR2 SYGVKD. The CDR3 has 13 residues. CDR3 DNA sequence: TGTGCCATCAGTGGTCAGGGGGCGGACGAGCAGTACGTC. Amino acid sequence: CAISGQGADEQYV.

The chain combines TRBV7-3 with TRBJ2-2, with 9 bases matching TRBD1. The V segment lost 5 bases and the J segment 7 bases; nucleotides outside the gene matches: 11. The CDR3 contains 16 residues. Germline loops: CDR1 SGHTA, CDR2 FQGTGA. CDR3 sequence (DNA): TGTGCCAGCAGCACCTCCCGGGACAGGGTGGACGGGGAGCTGTTTTTT. Amino acid sequence: CASSTSRDRVDGELFF.

The chain couples TRBV7-2 to TRBJ1-5; 7 bases match TRBD1. This CDR3 region has 15 residues. The germline V gene encodes CDR1 SGHTA and CDR2 FQGNSA. After removal of 2 bases from V and 7 bases from J, the junction contained 8 bases not matched to a gene. The CDR3 DNA sequence: TGTGCCAGCAGCTTACAACAGGGGTTGTTCCAGCCCCAGCATTTT. This encodes CASSLQQGLFQPQHF.

In its sample, this clone was seen a few times. The chain couples TRBV2 to TRBJ2-1; D is perhaps TRBD1 or TRBD2 (5 bases each). From germline, CDR1 is SNHLY and CDR2 FYNNEI. Trimming removed 6 bases from V and 3 bases from J, with 15 bases in between. This CDR3 comprises 15 residues. The CDR3 sequence is CASSSRRGDYNEQFF. The CDR3 bases are TGTGCCAGCAGCTCCCGGAGAGGGGACTACAATGAGCAGTTCTTC.

In this sample, this clone turned up once. The gene calls are TRBV6-5 and TRBJ1-6, with D uncertain. Germline V gene data show CDR1 as MNHEY and CDR2 as SVGAGI. The CDR3 spans 14 residues. V shed 6 bases and J shed 6 bases, with 12 bases lying between them. In DNA, the CDR3 is TGTGCCAGCAGCCTCCGGGGTCTTAATTCACCCCTCCACTTT. It codes for CASSLRGLNSPLHF.

The chain combines TRBV30 with TRBJ1-5; D unclear. This CDR3 has 13 amino acids. Trimming left V 0 bases short and J 1 base short, with 4 bases between. Germline lookup yields CDR1 GTSNPN and CDR2 SVGIG (reference sequence). The CDR3 DNA sequence: TGTGCCTGGAGTGTGGGCAGCAATCAGCCCCAGCATTTT. It encodes CAWSVGSNQPQHF.

The count of this clone is one. Here the CDR3 reads CASSLGGTNYEQYV. The CDR3 nucleotides are TGTGCCAGCAGCCTAGGGGGGACTAACTACGAGCAGTACGTC. The chain carries TRBV3-1 (or the pseudogene TRBV3-2) and TRBJ2-7; possibly TRBD2 for D (7 bases). Germline CDR1 reads LGHDT; CDR2 reads YNNKEL (reference sequence). This CDR3 contains 14 residues. The V end was cut by 4 bases, the J end by 3 bases, with 13 bases between.